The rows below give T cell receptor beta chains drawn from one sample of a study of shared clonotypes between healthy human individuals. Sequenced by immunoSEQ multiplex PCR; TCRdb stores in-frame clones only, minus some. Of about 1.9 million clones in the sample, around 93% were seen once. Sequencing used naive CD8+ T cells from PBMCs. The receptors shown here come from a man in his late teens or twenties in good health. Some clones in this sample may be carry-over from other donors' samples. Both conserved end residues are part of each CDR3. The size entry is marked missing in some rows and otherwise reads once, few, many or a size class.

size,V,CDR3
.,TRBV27,CASRIQGALGEQYF
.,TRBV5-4,CASSLVVQDYGYTF
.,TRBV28,CASSLGTGPWGEQYF
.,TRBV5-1,CASRVGRGPKYEQYF
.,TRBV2,CASSPDRGRSYEQYF
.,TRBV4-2,CASSQGWEGRDTQYF
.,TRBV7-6,CASSVSGPSYNEQFF
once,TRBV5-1,CASSDPLRYNEQFF
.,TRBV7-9,CATRSGASSYNEQFF
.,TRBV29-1,CSVPAGAAEQYF
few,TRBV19,CASSKGHTQYF
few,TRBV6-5,CASSYDSYEQYF
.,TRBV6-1,CASSVLGVGTEAFF
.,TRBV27,CASSGTSGRGYEQYF
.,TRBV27,CASSFQGTGVYGYTF
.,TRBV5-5,CASEFTYNEQFF
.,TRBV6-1,CASSADRSNEQFF
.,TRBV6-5,CASSNPGLAEGQYF
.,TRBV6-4,CASSDTEVKEGALNEQFF
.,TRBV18,CASSPPRETQYF
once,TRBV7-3,CASSLNTREAGYTDTQYF
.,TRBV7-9,CASSLGGGMGTEAFF
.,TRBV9,CASSVDVAGGTYNEQFF
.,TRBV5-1,CASSLGPGYEQYF
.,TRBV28,CASSFPNRDSSYEQYF
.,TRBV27,CASSPLGGRYNEQFF
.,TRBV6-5,CASSRQGAYNEQFF
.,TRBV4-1,CASSQRQGVSGNTIYF
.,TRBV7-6,CASSLGGEVGETQYF
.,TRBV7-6,CASSPLKAGGPYNEQFF
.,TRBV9,CASSLPPTETQYF
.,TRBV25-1,CASRPEGYGYTF
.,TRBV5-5,CASATTTGPYGYTF
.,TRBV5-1,CASSTGLAALGETQYF
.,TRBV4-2,CASSQVSRSSYNEQFF
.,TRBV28,CASSGTLDHPIFPYEQYF
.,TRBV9,CASSVAPLATSDEQFF
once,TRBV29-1,CSVEIPYSYEQYF
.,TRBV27,CASSLTGQGGDYGYTF
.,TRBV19,CASNSGPRAVLFF
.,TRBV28,CASSRTELAAETQYF
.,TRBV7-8,CASSPKYEQYF
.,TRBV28,CASSLADRGTDTQYF
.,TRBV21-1,CASNQSFEDGTGEETQYF
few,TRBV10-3,CAISERGQSFEAFF
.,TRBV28,CASSPSGENTEAFF
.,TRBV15,CATSRLWGSGANVLTF
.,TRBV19,CASSILGSSNQPQHF
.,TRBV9,CASSATTSATGELFF
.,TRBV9,CASSARSYSSYNEQFF
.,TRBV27,CASSPEAGGSYEQYF
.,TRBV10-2,CASSGRAVAYEQYF
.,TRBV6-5,CASSAAGGRETQYF
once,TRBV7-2,CASSLPVIGWGYTF
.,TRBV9,CASSPYGGLSETQYF
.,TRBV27,CASSLSLAGNYEQYF
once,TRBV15,CATSPGTRGNQPQHF
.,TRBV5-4,CASSLGDRGFYEQYF
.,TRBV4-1,CASSPRTSGRGTDTQYF
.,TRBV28,CASSFSGLNQPQHF